Here is one TCR beta chain with its context. Living in under 30 US areas, the participants were between roughly 18 and 90 years of age. Two negative PCRs, clearance, or symptom resolution were required of recovered Cohort 3 donors. The entry originates in a study of blood T cell repertoires in COVID-19. Overall study context: T cells, B-cell-depleted T cells, or PBMCs provided the cDNA or gDNA that served as material.

Clones were sequenced by immunoSEQ multiplex PCR, and TCRdb holds only the in-frame ones, with some missing. The sample holds around 290,000 clones, 80% to 95% seen once. This CDR3 comprises 18 residues. Looked up from germline, CDR1 is MNHEY and CDR2 is SVGEGT. The germline V and J ends were trimmed by 0 bases and 0 bases, with 15 bases remaining between them. V is TRBV6-2 or TRBV6-3 and J is TRBJ2-1; D uncertain. The clonotype originates from a woman between 25 and 40 years old who had recovered from COVID-19. Input material: PBMCs or T cells enriched from blood (not recorded which). DNA for the CDR3: TGTGCCAGCAGTTACTCCAGGTCCCAGTCCCGCTCCTACAATGAGCAGTTCTTC. Translating it yields CASSYSRSQSRSYNEQFF.